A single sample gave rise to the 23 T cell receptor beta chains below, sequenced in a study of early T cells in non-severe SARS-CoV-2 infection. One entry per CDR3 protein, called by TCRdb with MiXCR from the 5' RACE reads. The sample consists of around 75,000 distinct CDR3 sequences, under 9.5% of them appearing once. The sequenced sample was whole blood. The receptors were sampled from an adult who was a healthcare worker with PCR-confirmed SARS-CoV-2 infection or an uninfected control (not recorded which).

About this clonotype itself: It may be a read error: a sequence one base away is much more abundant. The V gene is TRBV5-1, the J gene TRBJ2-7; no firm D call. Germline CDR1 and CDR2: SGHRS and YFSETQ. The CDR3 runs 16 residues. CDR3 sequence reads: CASSLAGTRASCEQYF. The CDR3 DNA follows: TGCGCCAGCAGCTTGGCCGGCACCCGAGCCTCCTGCGAGCAGTACTTC.

Written as DNA, the CDR3 is TGCGCCAGCACGAAGAAGACGCAGTATTTT. Its translation is CASTKKTQYF. This chain joins TRBV4-1 and TRBJ2-3, with D uncertain. Germline V lookup: CDR1 MGHRA, CDR2 YSYEKL. The V end was cut by 7 bases, the J end by 9 bases, with 8 bases between. CDR3 size: 10 residues.

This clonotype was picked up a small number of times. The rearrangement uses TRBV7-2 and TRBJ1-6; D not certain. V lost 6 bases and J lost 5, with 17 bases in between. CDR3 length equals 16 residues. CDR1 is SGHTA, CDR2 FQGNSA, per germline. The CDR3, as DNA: TGTGCCAGCAGTTCTCTAAGGACGCAGAATAATTCACCCCTCCACTTT. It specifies CASSSLRTQNNSPLHF.

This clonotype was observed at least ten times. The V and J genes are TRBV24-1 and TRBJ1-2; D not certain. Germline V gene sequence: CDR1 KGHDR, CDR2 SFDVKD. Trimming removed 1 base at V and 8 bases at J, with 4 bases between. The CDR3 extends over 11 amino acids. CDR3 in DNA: TGTGCCACCAGTGATTTATGGGGCTACACCTTC. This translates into CATSDLWGYTF.

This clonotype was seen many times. The CDR3 coding sequence is TGTGCCAGCAGCCCCCCCTCGGGCGACGAGCAGTACTTC. This encodes CASSPPSGDEQYF. V gene TRBV7-8 combines with J gene TRBJ2-7, with D hard to call. The V gene lost 5 bases and the J gene lost 5 bases, with 13 bases spanning the gap. Looked up from germline, CDR1 is SGHVS and CDR2 is FQNEAQ. The CDR3 contains 13 residues.

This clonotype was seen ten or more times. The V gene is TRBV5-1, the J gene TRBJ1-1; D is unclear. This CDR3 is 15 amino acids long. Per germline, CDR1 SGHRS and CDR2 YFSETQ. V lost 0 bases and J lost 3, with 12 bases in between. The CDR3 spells CASSLARAADTEAFF. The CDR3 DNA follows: TGCGCCAGCAGCTTGGCCAGAGCAGCGGACACTGAAGCTTTCTTT.

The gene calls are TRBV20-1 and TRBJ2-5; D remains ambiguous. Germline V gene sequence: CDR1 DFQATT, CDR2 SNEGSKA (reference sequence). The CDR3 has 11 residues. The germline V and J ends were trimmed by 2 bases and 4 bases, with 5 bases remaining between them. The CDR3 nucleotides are TGCAGTGCTAGATCCGGAGAGACCCAGTACTTC. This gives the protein CSARSGETQYF.

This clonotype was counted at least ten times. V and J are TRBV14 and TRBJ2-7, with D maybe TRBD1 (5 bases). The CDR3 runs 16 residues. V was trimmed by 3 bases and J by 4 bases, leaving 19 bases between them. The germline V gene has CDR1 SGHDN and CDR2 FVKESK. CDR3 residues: CASSQRPDTPGYEQYF. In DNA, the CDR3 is TGTGCCAGCAGCCAGCGACCAGACACCCCAGGGTACGAGCAGTACTTC. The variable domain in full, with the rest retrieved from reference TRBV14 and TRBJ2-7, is EAGVTQFPSHSVIEKGQTVTLRCDPISGHDNLYWYRRVMGKEIKFLLHFVKESKQDESGMPNNRFLAERTGGTYSTLKVQPAELEDSGVYFCASSQRPDTPGYEQYFGPGTRLTVT.

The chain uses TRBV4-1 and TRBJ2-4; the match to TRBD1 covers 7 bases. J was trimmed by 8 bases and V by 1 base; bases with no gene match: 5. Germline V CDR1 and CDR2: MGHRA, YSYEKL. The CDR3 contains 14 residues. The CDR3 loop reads CASSQVGGRYIQYF. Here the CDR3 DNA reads TGCGCCAGCAGCCAAGTAGGGGGCCGCTACATTCAGTACTTC.

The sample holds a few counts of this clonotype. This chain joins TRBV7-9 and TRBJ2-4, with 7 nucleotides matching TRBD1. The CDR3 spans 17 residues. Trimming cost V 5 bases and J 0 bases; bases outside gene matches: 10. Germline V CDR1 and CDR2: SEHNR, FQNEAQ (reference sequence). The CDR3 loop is CASSPRDTGVAKNIQYF. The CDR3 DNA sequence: TGTGCCAGCAGCCCTCGAGACACAGGGGTAGCCAAAAACATTCAGTACTTC. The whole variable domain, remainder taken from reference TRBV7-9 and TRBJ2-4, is DTGVSQNPRHKITKRGQNVTFRCDPISEHNRLYWYRQTLGQGPEFLTYFQNEAQLEKSRLLSDRFSAERPKGSFSTLEIQRTEQGDSAMYLCASSPRDTGVAKNIQYFGAGTRLSVL.

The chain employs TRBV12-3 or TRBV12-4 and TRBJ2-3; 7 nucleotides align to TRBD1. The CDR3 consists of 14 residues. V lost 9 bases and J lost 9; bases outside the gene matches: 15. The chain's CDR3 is CASESVMTGRTQYF. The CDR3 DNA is TGTGCCAGTGAATCTGTGATGACAGGGCGCACGCAGTATTTT.

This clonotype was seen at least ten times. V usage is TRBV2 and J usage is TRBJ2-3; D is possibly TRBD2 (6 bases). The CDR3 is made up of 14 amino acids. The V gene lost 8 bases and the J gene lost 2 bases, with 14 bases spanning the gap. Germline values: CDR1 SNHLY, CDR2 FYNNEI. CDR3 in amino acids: CASSAGRATDTQYF. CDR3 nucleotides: TGTGCCAGCTCCGCCGGGAGAGCCACAGATACGCAGTATTTT.

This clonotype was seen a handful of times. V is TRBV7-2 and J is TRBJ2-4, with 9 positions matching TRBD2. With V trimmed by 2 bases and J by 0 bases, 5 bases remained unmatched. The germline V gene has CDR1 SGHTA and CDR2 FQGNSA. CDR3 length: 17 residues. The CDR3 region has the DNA TGTGCCAGCAGCTTAACACTAGCGGGTCGAGCCAAAAACATTCAGTACTTC. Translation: CASSLTLAGRAKNIQYF.

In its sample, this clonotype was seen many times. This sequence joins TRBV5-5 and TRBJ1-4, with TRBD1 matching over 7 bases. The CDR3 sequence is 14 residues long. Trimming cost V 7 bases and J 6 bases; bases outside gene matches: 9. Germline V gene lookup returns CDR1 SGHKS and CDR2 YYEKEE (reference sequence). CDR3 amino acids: CASFRQGEDEKLFF. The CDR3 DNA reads TGTGCCAGCTTCAGACAGGGCGAGGATGAAAAACTGTTTTTT. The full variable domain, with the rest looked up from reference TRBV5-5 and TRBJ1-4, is DAGVTQSPTHLIKTRGQQVTLRCSPISGHKSVSWYQQVLGQGPQFIFQYYEKEERGRGNFPDRFSARQFPNYSSELNVNALLLGDSALYLCASFRQGEDEKLFFGSGTQLSVL.

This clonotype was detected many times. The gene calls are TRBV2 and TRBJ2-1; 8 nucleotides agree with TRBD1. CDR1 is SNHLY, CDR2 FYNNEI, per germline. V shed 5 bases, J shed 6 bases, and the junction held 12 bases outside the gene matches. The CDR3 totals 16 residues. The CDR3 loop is CASSSPGTGDFNEQFF. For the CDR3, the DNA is TGTGCCAGCAGTTCCCCCGGGACAGGTGATTTCAATGAGCAGTTCTTC.

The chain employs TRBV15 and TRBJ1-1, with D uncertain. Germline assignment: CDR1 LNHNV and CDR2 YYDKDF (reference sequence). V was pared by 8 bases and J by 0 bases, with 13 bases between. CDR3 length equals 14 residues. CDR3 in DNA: TGTGCCACCGCCACCGCAGGCCTGAACACTGAAGCTTTCTTT. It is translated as CATATAGLNTEAFF.

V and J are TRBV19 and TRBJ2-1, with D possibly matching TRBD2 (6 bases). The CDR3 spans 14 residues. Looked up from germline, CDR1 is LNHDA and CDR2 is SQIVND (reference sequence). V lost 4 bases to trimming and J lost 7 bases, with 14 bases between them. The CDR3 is CASSSGEEVNEQFF. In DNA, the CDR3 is TGTGCCAGTAGTAGCGGGGAGGAGGTAAATGAGCAGTTCTTC.

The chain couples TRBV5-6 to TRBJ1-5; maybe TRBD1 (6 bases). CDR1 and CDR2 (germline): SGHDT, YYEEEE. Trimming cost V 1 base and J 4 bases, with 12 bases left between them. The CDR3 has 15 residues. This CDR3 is CASSLRGRGNQPQHF. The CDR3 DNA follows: TGTGCCAGCAGCTTGCGGGGCAGGGGAAATCAGCCCCAGCATTTT. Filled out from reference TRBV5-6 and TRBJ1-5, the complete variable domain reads DAGVTQSPTHLIKTRGQQVTLRCSPKSGHDTVSWYQQALGQGPQFIFQYYEEEERQRGNFPDRFSGHQFPNYSSELNVNALLLGDSALYLCASSLRGRGNQPQHFGDGTRLSIL.

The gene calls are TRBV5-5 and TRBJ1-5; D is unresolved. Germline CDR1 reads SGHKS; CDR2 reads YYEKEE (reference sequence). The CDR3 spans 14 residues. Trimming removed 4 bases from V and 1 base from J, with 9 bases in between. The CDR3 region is CASSPYGSNQPQHF. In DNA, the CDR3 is TGTGCCAGCAGCCCCTACGGGAGCAATCAGCCCCAGCATTTT.

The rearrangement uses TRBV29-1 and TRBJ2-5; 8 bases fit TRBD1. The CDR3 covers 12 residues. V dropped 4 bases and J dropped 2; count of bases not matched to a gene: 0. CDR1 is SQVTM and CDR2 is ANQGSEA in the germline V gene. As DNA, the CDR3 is TGCAGCGTTGGACAGGGGCAAGAGACCCAGTACTTC. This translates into CSVGQGQETQYF.

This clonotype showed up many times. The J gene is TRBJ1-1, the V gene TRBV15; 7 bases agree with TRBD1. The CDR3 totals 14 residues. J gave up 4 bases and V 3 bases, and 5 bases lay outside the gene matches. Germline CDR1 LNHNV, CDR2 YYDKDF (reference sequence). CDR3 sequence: CATSRYRGGTEAFF. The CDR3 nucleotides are TGTGCCACCAGCAGGTACAGGGGAGGCACTGAAGCTTTCTTT. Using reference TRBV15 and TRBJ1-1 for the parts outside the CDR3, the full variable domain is DAMVIQNPRYQVTQFGKPVTLSCSQTLNHNVMYWYQQKSSQAPKLLFHYYDKDFNNEADTPDNFQSRRPNTSFCFLDIRSPGLGDTAMYLCATSRYRGGTEAFFGQGTRLTVV.

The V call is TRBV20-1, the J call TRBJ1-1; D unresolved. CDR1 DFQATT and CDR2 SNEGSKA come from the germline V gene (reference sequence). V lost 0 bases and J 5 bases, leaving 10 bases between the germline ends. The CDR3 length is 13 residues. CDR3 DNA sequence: TGCAGTGCTAGAGATGATTCCGTGACTGAAGCTTTCTTT. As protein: CSARDDSVTEAFF.

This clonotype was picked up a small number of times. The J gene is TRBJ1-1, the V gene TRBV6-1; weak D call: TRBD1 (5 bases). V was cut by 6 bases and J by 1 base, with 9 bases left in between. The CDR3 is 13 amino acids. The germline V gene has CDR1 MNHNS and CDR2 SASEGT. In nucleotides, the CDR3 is TGTGCCAGCAGGAAACAGGCGAACACTGAAGCTTTCTTT. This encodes CASRKQANTEAFF.